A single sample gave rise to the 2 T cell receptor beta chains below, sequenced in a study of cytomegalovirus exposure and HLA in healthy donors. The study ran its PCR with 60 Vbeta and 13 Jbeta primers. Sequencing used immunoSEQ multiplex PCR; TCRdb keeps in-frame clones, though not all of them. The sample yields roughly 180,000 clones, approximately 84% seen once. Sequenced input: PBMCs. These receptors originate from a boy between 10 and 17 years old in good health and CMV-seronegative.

CDR3 amino acids: CASRLPGQGGDTQYF. The CDR3, as DNA: TGTGCCAGCAGACTCCCGGGACAGGGAGGAGATACGCAGTATTTT. V is TRBV28 and J is TRBJ2-3, with 9 bases fitting TRBD1. CDR3 size: 15 residues. The germline V gene encodes CDR1 MDHEN and CDR2 SYDVKM. Trimming cost V 6 bases and J 5 bases; bases outside gene matches: 9.

As DNA, the CDR3 is TGTGCCATCAGCCAGGGGGGATCGGACACCATATATTTT. It encodes CAISQGGSDTIYF. The genes are TRBV10-3 and TRBJ1-3; 7 nucleotides align to TRBD1. Germline V gives CDR1 ENHRY, CDR2 SYGVKD. The V and J ends lost 6 bases and 8 bases, in that order; junction bases with no gene match: 7. The CDR3 has 13 residues.